These T cell receptor beta chains were read from a single sample in a study of neoadjuvant anti-PD-1 for oral cavity cancer. Generated by immunoSEQ multiplex PCR, the TCRdb table keeps only in-frame clones and is missing some. The sample lists 7,000 to 9,000 clones, over 45% occurring once. The starting material was tumor tissue, obtained before nivolumab (anti-PD-1) treatment. These receptors came from a person aged 40 to 85 with oral cavity squamous cell carcinoma. CDR3s include the opening cysteine and the closing phenylalanine or tryptophan. A D gene is named only where the DNA matches it firmly. A row's size may be missing; if present it is once, few, many or a size class.

d_call,v_call,j_call,clone_size,cdr3_nt,cdr3_aa
TRBD2,TRBV9,TRBJ2-1,few,TGTGCCAGCAGCGTAAGGGCGGGAGGAGGTGAGCAGTTCTTC,CASSVRAGGGEQFF
.,TRBV18,TRBJ2-2,.,TGTGCCAGCTCACAACAGCAGGGTTTTCCCGGGGAGCTGTTTTTT,CASSQQQGFPGELFF
TRBD2,TRBV10-3,TRBJ2-3,.,TGTGCCATCAGTGGGCTAGCGGGCACAGATACGCAGTATTTT,CAISGLAGTDTQYF
TRBD1,TRBV7-9,TRBJ1-2,.,TGTGCCAGCAGCTGGGGACAGGCGGCCTATGGCTACACCTTC,CASSWGQAAYGYTF
TRBD2,TRBV2,TRBJ2-7,.,TGTGCCAGCACTCGCGGACTAGCGGGGGGTCCCCAGGGCGAGCAGTACTTC,CASTRGLAGGPQGEQYF
TRBD2,TRBV7-2,TRBJ2-2,.,TGTGCCAGCAGCCTAAGACTAGCGGGGACCGGGGAGCTGTTTTTT,CASSLRLAGTGELFF
TRBD2,TRBV25-1,TRBJ2-1,.,TGTGCCAGCAGTGAAAGCGGGAGGTATGAGCAGTTCTTC,CASSESGRYEQFF
.,TRBV4-2,TRBJ2-2,.,TGTGCCAGCAGCCAAGGAGAACAGGGCCGGCTGTTTTTT,CASSQGEQGRLFF
.,TRBV16,TRBJ2-2,few,TGTGCCAGCAGCCAATCGGGGGCAAACACCGGGGAGCTGTTTTTT,CASSQSGANTGELFF
.,TRBV18,TRBJ2-3,.,TGTGCCAGCTCACCACCCGGCAGGGCGGGGCCCACAGATACGCAGTATTTT,CASSPPGRAGPTDTQYF
.,TRBV7-6,TRBJ2-1,few,TGTGCCAGCAGCGGGGGCCCCGCGTATGAGCAGTTCTTC,CASSGGPAYEQFF
TRBD1,TRBV29-1,TRBJ2-4,.,TGCAGCGCCCAGGGGGAATTAAACATTCAGTACTTC,CSAQGELNIQYF
.,TRBV2,TRBJ1-2,few,TGTGCCAGCTCTTGGACAGACGATGGCTACACCTTC,CASSWTDDGYTF
TRBD1,TRBV2,TRBJ2-2,.,TGTGCCAGCAGTGAAGCGGGACAGGGTATTAACGGGGAGCTGTTTTTT,CASSEAGQGINGELFF